Presented here are 22 T cell receptor beta chains from one specimen sequenced in a study of CD8 T cells in ankylosing spondylitis. Study conclusions and caveats: Seven to nine highly homologous variants formed a TCR beta motif that appeared characteristic of ankylosing spondylitis blood.

MiXCR, run by TCRdb on the 5' RACE reads, gives a single entry per CDR3 protein. Of hundreds of thousands of distinct CDR3 sequences in the sample, roughly 18% were seen once. Their antigens are not known. Sequences were obtained from blood, either unsorted or a sorted T cell fraction (not recorded which). Receptors were obtained from a male donor with ankylosing spondylitis.

This clonotype was counted between two and nine times. The chain carries TRBV6-2 or TRBV6-3 and TRBJ2-1; 8 bases are shared with TRBD2. V lost 5 bases, J lost 10 bases, and 4 bases stayed unmatched. The CDR3 is 12 residues long. The V gene's germline CDR1 is MNHEY and CDR2 SVGEGT. The CDR3 is CASSPSGWEQFF. As DNA, the CDR3 is TGTGCCAGCAGTCCTAGCGGGTGGGAGCAGTTCTTC.

A few counts support this clonotype. V usage is TRBV7-9 and J usage is TRBJ1-2; D might be TRBD1 (5 bases). This CDR3 comprises 16 residues. CDR1 and CDR2 from the germline V gene are SEHNR and FQNEAQ (reference sequence). V was clipped by 3 bases and J by 5 bases, with 19 bases between them. The CDR3 spells CASSLSPHDSGYGYTF. DNA of the CDR3: TGTGCCAGCAGCTTGAGCCCCCACGACAGCGGGTATGGCTACACCTTC.

This clonotype was seen ten or more times. The chain combines TRBV29-1 with TRBJ2-6; no clear D gene. Germline V gene data show CDR1 as SQVTM and CDR2 as ANQGSEA. The CDR3 has 14 residues. V was pared by 5 bases and J by 4 bases, with 12 bases between. The CDR3 region is CSVWRSEGANVLTF. CDR3 nucleotides: TGCAGCGTTTGGCGGTCGGAAGGGGCCAACGTCCTGACTTTC.

The chain recombines TRBV27 with TRBJ2-7, with D maybe TRBD1 (6 bases). Germline values: CDR1 MNHEY, CDR2 SMNVEV (reference sequence). V dropped 6 bases and J dropped 1 base, with 13 bases sitting between them. This CDR3 is built from 14 residues. CDR3 bases: TGTGCCAGCAGATGGACAGCCTCTTCCTACGAGCAGTACTTC. It encodes CASRWTASSYEQYF.

This clonotype was recorded a few times. The chain couples TRBV10-2 to TRBJ2-7, with a tentative D call TRBD2 (5 bases). The CDR3 consists of 11 residues. Germline V lookup: CDR1 WSHSY, CDR2 SAAADI. V was clipped by 6 bases and J by 5 bases, with 8 bases between them. The CDR3 DNA reads TGCGCCAGCAGCGACGGGGACGAGCAGTACTTC. Translating gives CASSDGDEQYF.

To note about this clonotype: Given a much more abundant clone one base away, this may be a read error. The rearrangement joins TRBV29-1 to TRBJ1-1; D might be TRBD1 (5 bases). From germline, CDR1 is SQVTM and CDR2 ANQGSEA. The CDR3 spans 15 residues. CDR3 in DNA: TGCAGCGTTGAAGATCAGACGAGGAGGGGCACTGAAGCTGTCTTT. It yields the protein CSVEDQTRRGTEAVF.

This clonotype showed up many times. The chain employs TRBV12-3 or TRBV12-4 and TRBJ2-7; TRBD2 matches 11 bases. This CDR3 is built from 13 residues. Trimming cost V 8 bases and J 4 bases; bases outside gene matches: 4. CDR3 nucleotide sequence: TGTGCCAGCGCCGGGACTAGCGGTTACGAGCAGTACTTC. It codes for CASAGTSGYEQYF.

The chain combines TRBV21-1 with TRBJ1-2; the D call in the table, TRBD1, was not verified against the DNA. TRBV21-1 is described as a pseudogene. The CDR3 spans 18 residues. The CDR3: CASSERGDRAGGGDGYTF. DNA of the CDR3: TGTGCCAGCAGCGAACGGGGCGACAGGGCAGGTGGAGGAGATGGCTACACCTTC.

This clonotype was seen a few times. This rearrangement joins TRBV15 to TRBJ2-2, with unresolved D. Between the trimmed V and J ends, which lost 0 bases and 8 bases, there was a span of 10 bases. Germline CDR1 and CDR2: LNHNV and YYDKDF (reference sequence). There are 14 residues in the CDR3. CDR3: CATSRDGPGGELFF. The DNA of the CDR3 is TGTGCCACCAGCAGAGATGGACCTGGTGGGGAGCTGTTTTTT.

This sequence joins TRBV6-5 and TRBJ2-7; 13 bases align to TRBD2. The germline gives CDR1 MNHEY, CDR2 SVGAGI. This CDR3 has 15 amino acids. V lost 2 bases, J lost 7 bases, and 5 bases stayed unmatched. CDR3 amino acids: CASSYRPGLAGEQYF. CDR3 bases: TGTGCCAGCAGTTACAGGCCGGGACTAGCGGGAGAGCAGTACTTC.

This clonotype was observed many times. The V gene is TRBV20-1, the J gene TRBJ2-7; D may be TRBD1 or TRBD2 (5 bases each). The ends were cut back, 6 bases at V and 0 bases at J, with 12 bases in the middle. There are 13 residues in the CDR3. Germline V gene sequence: CDR1 DFQATT, CDR2 SNEGSKA (reference sequence). The DNA of the CDR3 is TGCAGTGCAAAGGGGACGAGCTCCTACGAGCAGTACTTC. It encodes CSAKGTSSYEQYF.

The chain joins TRBV6-1 to TRBJ2-3, with TRBD2 identical over 8 bases. Germline CDR1 and CDR2: MNHNS and SASEGT. V dropped 6 bases and J dropped 1; count of bases not matched to a gene: 3. The CDR3 consists of 14 residues. The CDR3 DNA follows: TGTGCCAGCAGCTCAGCGGGGGGCACAGATACGCAGTATTTT. Protein sequence: CASSSAGGTDTQYF.

The chain joins TRBV30 to TRBJ2-3; maybe TRBD1 (6 bases). This CDR3 is built from 13 residues. The V end was cut by 5 bases, the J end by 11 bases, with 20 bases between. The germline V gene encodes CDR1 GTSNPN and CDR2 SVGIG (reference sequence). As DNA, the CDR3 is TGTGCCTGGGACCCGGGACAATTCCATGAGCAGTATTTT. Its translation: CAWDPGQFHEQYF.

This clonotype was seen repeatedly, ten times or more. This chain uses TRBV29-1 with TRBJ2-2, with 11 nucleotides matching TRBD2. Germline values: CDR1 SQVTM, CDR2 ANQGSEA. After removal of 0 bases from V and 2 bases from J, the junction contained 8 bases not matched to a gene. The CDR3 contains 18 residues. CDR3 DNA: TGCAGCGTTGAAGACCCTCTTCTAGCGGGAGGAAACACCGGGGAGCTGTTTTTT. This sequence encodes CSVEDPLLAGGNTGELFF.

The chain has TRBV5-6 and TRBJ2-3; 8 bases are shared with TRBD2. CDR3 length: 15 amino acids. With V trimmed by 0 bases and J by 4 bases, 4 bases remained unmatched. Germline lookup yields CDR1 SGHDT and CDR2 YYEEEE. The CDR3 DNA sequence: TGTGCCAGCAGCTTGGAAGCGGGAGTCGCAGATACGCAGTATTTT. Translation: CASSLEAGVADTQYF.

This clonotype was seen just once. The V gene is TRBV15, the J gene TRBJ2-5; 9 nucleotides agree with TRBD2. Trimming removed 3 bases from V and 5 bases from J; junction bases left unmatched: 10. From germline, CDR1 is LNHNV and CDR2 YYDKDF (reference sequence). The CDR3 spans 16 residues. CDR3 amino acids: CATSSSGGTAPETQYF. The CDR3 DNA follows: TGTGCCACCAGCAGTAGCGGGGGAACCGCCCCCGAGACCCAGTACTTC.

This chain uses TRBV5-1 with TRBJ1-1; weak D call: TRBD1 (5 bases). Trimming removed 5 bases at V and 4 bases at J, with 9 bases between. CDR1 is SGHRS and CDR2 is YFSETQ in the germline V gene. The CDR3 has 12 residues. CDR3 DNA: TGCGCCAGCAGAGAGGGGAGCACTGAAGCTTTCTTT. Translated: CASREGSTEAFF.

The chain carries TRBV7-9 and TRBJ2-1; 9 bases map to TRBD1. The trim removed 1 base at V and 8 bases at J, leaving 6 bases unmatched. CDR1 and CDR2 from the germline V gene are SEHNR and FQNEAQ (reference sequence). CDR3 length: 15 residues. CDR3 DNA: TGTGCCAGCAGCTTAGGCGGGACAGGGTTGCATGAGCAGTTCTTC. It encodes CASSLGGTGLHEQFF.

The chain is built from TRBV20-1 and TRBJ1-1; 8 nucleotides line up with TRBD1. V lost 3 bases, J lost 4 bases, and 4 bases stayed unmatched. The CDR3 runs 13 residues. CDR1 is DFQATT, CDR2 SNEGSKA, per germline (reference sequence). CDR3 sequence reads: CSARDRAATEAFF. The CDR3 region has the DNA TGCAGTGCTAGGGACAGGGCGGCCACTGAAGCTTTCTTT.

This sequence joins TRBV12-3 or TRBV12-4 and TRBJ2-5; 8 bases agree with TRBD2. The V segment lost 3 bases and the J segment 5 bases; nucleotides outside the gene matches: 5. The CDR3 consists of 14 residues. The DNA of the CDR3 is TGTGCCAGCAGTTTCGACGGGGGGGCGGAGACCCAGTACTTC. It specifies CASSFDGGAETQYF.

This clonotype was seen a few times. V usage is TRBV2 and J usage is TRBJ2-1, with TRBD1 matching over 9 bases. The germline CDR1 and CDR2 sequences are SNHLY and FYNNEI. CDR3 size: 15 residues. Trimming cost V 6 bases and J 3 bases; bases outside gene matches: 6. The CDR3, as DNA: TGTGCCAGCAGGGCCGGGACAGGGAACTACAATGAGCAGTTCTTC. Translated, it gives CASRAGTGNYNEQFF.

There are a few counts of this clonotype. The J gene is TRBJ1-6, the V gene TRBV7-3; D uncertain. The CDR3 consists of 13 residues. CDR1 and CDR2 (germline): SGHTA, FQGTGA. V gave up 1 base and J gave up 10 bases, with 8 bases separating them. The CDR3 sequence: CASSLITGSPLHF. DNA of the CDR3: TGTGCCAGCAGCTTAATCACCGGATCACCCCTCCACTTT.